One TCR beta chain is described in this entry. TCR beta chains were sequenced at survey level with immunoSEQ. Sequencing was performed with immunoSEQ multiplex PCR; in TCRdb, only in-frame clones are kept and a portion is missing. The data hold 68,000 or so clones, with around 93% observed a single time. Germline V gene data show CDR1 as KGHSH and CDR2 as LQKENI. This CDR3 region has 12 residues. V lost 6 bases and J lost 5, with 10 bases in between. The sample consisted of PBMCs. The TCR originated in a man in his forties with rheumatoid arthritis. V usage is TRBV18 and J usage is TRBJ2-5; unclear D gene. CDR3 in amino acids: CASSPGGETQYF. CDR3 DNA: TGTGCCAGCTCCCCGGGTGGGGAGACCCAGTACTTC.